This entry lists 18 T cell receptor beta chains sequenced from one sample in a study of CD8 T cells in ankylosing spondylitis. Study outcomes and limitations: What appeared characteristic of ankylosing spondylitis blood was a TCR beta motif of eight highly homologous variants.

These TCRs are of unknown antigen specificity. TCRdb processed the 5' RACE reads anew with MiXCR; each CDR3 protein has one entry. The table lists about 540,000 distinct CDR3 sequences, roughly an eighth of them singletons. The sequencing input was blood, either unsorted or a sorted T cell fraction (not recorded which). These receptors originate from a male donor with ankylosing spondylitis.

A few counts support this clonotype. The rearrangement uses TRBV5-1 and TRBJ2-7, with 7 bases that match TRBD2. This CDR3 is 15 amino acids long. Trimming at V came to 0 bases and at J to 7 bases, leaving 10 bases not matched to a gene. CDR1 SGHRS and CDR2 YFSETQ come from the germline V gene. The CDR3 DNA follows: TGCGCCAGCAGCTTGGCCCCTGGGCGGGAGTATGAGCAGTACGTC. This gives the protein CASSLAPGREYEQYV.

This clonotype turned up a few times. The chain combines TRBV12-3 or TRBV12-4 with TRBJ2-5; 8 bases map to TRBD1. The J segment lost 2 bases and the V segment lost 6 bases, leaving 5 bases of the junction unmatched. The CDR3 covers 14 residues. The CDR3 loop reads CASRRTGRQETQYF. CDR3 bases: TGTGCCAGCAGACGGACAGGGCGGCAAGAGACCCAGTACTTC.

The chain employs TRBV11-2 and TRBJ2-3; D is uncertain. Germline V gene sequence: CDR1 SGHAT, CDR2 FQNNGV. The CDR3 is made up of 14 amino acids. Trimming removed 5 bases at V and 3 bases at J, with 12 bases between. The CDR3 nucleotides are TGTGCCAGCAGCCCGCAACGAGTAACAGATACGCAGTATTTT. Translation gives CASSPQRVTDTQYF. Based on the CDR3 plus reference TRBV11-2 and TRBJ2-3, the full variable domain is EAGVAQSPRYKIIEKRQSVAFWCNPISGHATLYWYQQILGQGPKLLIQFQNNGVVDDSQLPKDRFSAERLKGVDSTLKIQPAKLEDSAVYLCASSPQRVTDTQYFGPGTRLTVL.

The chain couples TRBV2 to TRBJ1-5, with 7 bases lining up with TRBD1. Trimming cost V 3 bases and J 6 bases; bases outside gene matches: 5. The CDR3 consists of 14 residues. The V gene's germline CDR1 is SNHLY and CDR2 FYNNEI. The CDR3 DNA reads TGTGCCAGCAGTGATGACAGGGATGGTCAGCCCCAGCATTTT. Translating it yields CASSDDRDGQPQHF.

This clonotype was detected only a few times. The chain is built from TRBV4-1 and TRBJ1-5; TRBD1 matches 7 bases. The ends lost 4 bases at V and 5 bases at J; junction bases unmatched: 8. Germline values: CDR1 MGHRA, CDR2 YSYEKL. This CDR3 comprises 15 residues. The CDR3 bases are TGCGCCAGCAGCCTCACAATCCAGGGGGATCAGCCCCAGCATTTT. Protein: CASSLTIQGDQPQHF.

This clonotype was observed a handful of times. The chain uses TRBV7-2 and TRBJ2-1; 13 bases map to TRBD2. Germline V lookup: CDR1 SGHTA, CDR2 FQGNSA. J was trimmed by 9 bases and V by 5 bases; bases with no gene match: 13. The length of the CDR3 is 17 residues. This chain's CDR3 is CASSQTGGLAGNGEQFF. The DNA of the CDR3 is TGTGCCAGCAGCCAGACAGGGGGACTAGCGGGAAATGGTGAGCAGTTCTTC.

This clonotype has just a few counts. The chain carries TRBV29-1 and TRBJ2-2, with 9 positions matching TRBD2. Germline assignment: CDR1 SQVTM and CDR2 ANQGSEA. This CDR3 region has 18 residues. J was trimmed by 5 bases and V by 7 bases; bases with no gene match: 20. CDR3 bases: TGCAGCGCGGTTCTTGCTGGGGGGACTAGCAGATTAACCGGGGAGCTGTTTTTT. Its protein product is CSAVLAGGTSRLTGELFF.

In its sample, this clonotype was seen many times. This rearrangement joins TRBV5-1 to TRBJ2-2, with 8 bases lining up with TRBD2. V lost 4 bases, J lost 6 bases, and 8 bases stayed unmatched. Germline V gene lookup returns CDR1 SGHRS and CDR2 YFSETQ. This CDR3 is 15 amino acids long. The DNA for the CDR3 is TGCGCCAGCAGCGACCCCGGGAGGGCCGCCGGGGAGCTGTTTTTT. Translation: CASSDPGRAAGELFF.

The rearrangement links TRBV27 to TRBJ2-3; 10 nucleotides agree with TRBD1. Germline CDR1 is MNHEY and CDR2 is SMNVEV (reference sequence). The CDR3 is 15 residues long. Trimming removed 5 bases from V and 4 bases from J; junction bases left unmatched: 6. The DNA of the CDR3 is TGTGCCAGCAGTGTCGGGACAGGGGAAGCAGATACGCAGTATTTT. Amino acids: CASSVGTGEADTQYF.

This clonotype was counted between two and nine times. This chain connects TRBV7-2 to TRBJ2-7, with 13 positions matching TRBD2. Germline lookup yields CDR1 SGHTA and CDR2 FQGNSA. This CDR3 is 16 amino acids long. J was trimmed by 2 bases and V by 5 bases; bases with no gene match: 6. CDR3 coding DNA: TGTGCCAGCAGCGTCGGACTAGCGGGGGTTGCCTACGAGCAGTACTTC. It translates to CASSVGLAGVAYEQYF. The full variable domain, with the rest looked up from reference TRBV7-2 and TRBJ2-7, is GAGVSQSPSNKVTEKGKDVELRCDPISGHTALYWYRQSLGQGLEFLIYFQGNSAPDKSGLPSDRFSAERTGGSVSTLTIQRTQQEDSAVYLCASSVGLAGVAYEQYFGPGTRLTVT.

The CDR3 is CSAVERRHEAFF. The CDR3 DNA follows: TGCAGTGCTGTAGAGCGGCGCCATGAAGCTTTCTTT. The chain joins TRBV20-1 to TRBJ1-1; D not resolved. Looked up from germline, CDR1 is DFQATT and CDR2 is SNEGSKA (reference sequence). Trimming cost V 5 bases and J 7 bases, with 14 bases left between them. CDR3 length: 12 amino acids.

The chain combines TRBV20-1 with TRBJ2-6; D uncertain. V lost 3 bases and J lost 0, with 9 bases in between. The CDR3 sequence is 15 residues long. Germline V gives CDR1 DFQATT, CDR2 SNEGSKA (reference sequence). CDR3 in amino acids: CSASHQNSGANVLTF. The CDR3 nucleotides read TGCAGTGCTAGCCACCAGAACTCTGGGGCCAACGTCCTGACTTTC.

This clonotype was counted only a few times. The rearrangement uses TRBV6-1 and TRBJ2-1; 8 bases agree with TRBD2. With 8 bases clipped from V and 6 bases from J, the junction kept 9 bases outside the gene matches. The CDR3 consists of 14 residues. Germline V lookup: CDR1 MNHNS, CDR2 SASEGT. CDR3 amino acids: CASGRRGTSNEQFF. The CDR3 DNA sequence: TGTGCCAGCGGCCGACGGGGGACTAGCAATGAGCAGTTCTTC.

This chain uses TRBV12-3 or TRBV12-4 with TRBJ1-2; no reliable D call. V shed 8 bases and J shed 0 bases, with 10 bases lying between them. The CDR3 sequence is 13 residues long. The DNA for the CDR3 is TGTGCCAGCCGGGGATTAGCTAACTATGGCTACACCTTC. Its protein product is CASRGLANYGYTF.

In its sample, this clonotype was seen a few times. This rearrangement joins TRBV6-1 to TRBJ2-7; 8 bases map to TRBD1. Germline values: CDR1 MNHNS, CDR2 SASEGT. Trimming at V came to 3 bases and at J to 3 bases, leaving 4 bases not matched to a gene. The CDR3 extends over 14 amino acids. The CDR3 is CASSETDRGYEQYV. As DNA, the CDR3 is TGTGCCAGCAGTGAGACAGACAGGGGCTACGAGCAGTACGTC.

CDR3 loop: CASSQEVVAGVDEQFF. CDR3 sequence (DNA): TGTGCCAGCAGCCAAGAAGTAGTAGCGGGAGTGGATGAGCAGTTCTTC. The rearrangement joins TRBV4-2 to TRBJ2-1, with TRBD2 matching 9 bases. This CDR3 region has 16 residues. From germline, CDR1 is LGHNA and CDR2 YNFKEQ. Trimming cost V 0 bases and J 8 bases; bases outside gene matches: 8.

V and J are TRBV29-1 and TRBJ1-1, with a weak D call TRBD1 (5 bases). CDR1 and CDR2 (germline): SQVTM, ANQGSEA. CDR3 size: 13 residues. V gave up 6 bases and J gave up 0 bases, with 11 bases separating them. The CDR3 sequence: CSVQGIMNTEAFF. CDR3 bases: TGCAGCGTGCAGGGTATTATGAACACTGAAGCTTTCTTT.

The V gene is TRBV3-1, the J gene TRBJ1-5; unclear D gene. CDR1 is LGHDT, CDR2 YNNKEL, per germline (reference sequence). V lost 2 bases and J lost 3, with 5 bases in between. The CDR3 totals 13 residues. The CDR3 DNA follows: TGTGCCAGCAGCCAAATGAACAATCAGCCCCAGCATTTT. The encoded protein is CASSQMNNQPQHF.